These T cell receptor beta chains were read from a single sample in a study of blood T cell repertoires in COVID-19. Profiling relied on immunoSEQ multiplex PCR, and the TCRdb table lists in-frame clones only, not all of them. The sample holds around 130,000 clones, around 84% seen once. Sequencing input: PBMCs or T cells enriched from blood (not recorded which). Every receptor here comes from a man aged 35-49 years with acute COVID-19. Both conserved end residues are part of each CDR3. A D gene is named only where the DNA matches it firmly. The listing skips clone size in some rows; elsewhere it reads once, few, many or a size class.

TRBV28	-	TRBJ2-7	-	CASSPGIPDEQYF	TGTGCCAGCAGTCCCGGGATTCCAGACGAGCAGTACTTC
TRBV6-5	TRBD1	TRBJ1-4	-	CASSYWAGQPNEKLFF	TGTGCCAGCAGTTATTGGGCGGGACAGCCCAATGAAAAACTGTTTTTT
TRBV11-2	-	TRBJ2-7	few	CASSLGAGEQYF	TGTGCCAGCAGCTTAGGGGCAGGGGAGCAGTACTTC
TRBV15	TRBD1	TRBJ1-1	-	CATSSLRDRNTEAFF	TGTGCCACCAGCAGCCTCCGGGACAGGAACACTGAAGCTTTCTTT
TRBV10-3	-	TRBJ2-5	-	CAIGEMQDKETQYF	TGTGCCATCGGTGAGATGCAGGATAAAGAGACCCAGTACTTC
TRBV18	TRBD2	TRBJ2-3	-	CASSPPAGGKDTQYF	TGTGCCAGCTCACCACCCGCGGGAGGGAAAGATACGCAGTATTTT
TRBV10-3	TRBD1	TRBJ2-1	once	CAISESTTGAGDEQFF	TGTGCCATCAGTGAGTCGACGACAGGGGCCGGGGATGAGCAGTTCTTC
TRBV29-1	-	TRBJ1-2	few	CSVESRLNGYTF	TGCAGCGTTGAGAGCAGGCTTAATGGCTACACCTTC
TRBV9	TRBD1	TRBJ2-1	-	CASSVAGGSYNEQFF	TGTGCCAGCAGCGTAGCAGGGGGTTCCTACAATGAGCAGTTCTTC
TRBV5-1	TRBD2	TRBJ2-7	-	CASSWEVAGGPSYEQYF	TGCGCCAGCAGCTGGGAGGTAGCGGGGGGGCCCTCCTACGAGCAGTACTTC
TRBV5-1	TRBD2	TRBJ2-7	-	CASKQVAGGNYEQYF	TGCGCCAGCAAACAAGTAGCGGGAGGAAACTACGAGCAGTACTTC
TRBV9	-	TRBJ1-1	-	CASSPAGGKTEAFF	TGTGCCAGCAGCCCCGCCGGGGGAAAGACTGAAGCTTTCTTT
TRBV30	TRBD2	TRBJ2-1	-	CAWSPGGNEQFF	TGTGCCTGGAGTCCCGGGGGGAATGAGCAGTTCTTC
TRBV21-1	-	TRBJ1-1	-	CASPLWGRRAFF	TGTGCCAGCCCACTGTGGGGCCGTCGAGCTTTCTTT
TRBV6-5	TRBD1	TRBJ1-6	-	CASSYSGDRGPHPLHF	TGTGCCAGCAGTTACTCAGGGGACAGGGGTCCCCATCCCCTCCACTTT
TRBV5-1	-	TRBJ2-3	-	CASRGGEPDTQYF	TGCGCCAGCAGGGGCGGGGAACCAGATACGCAGTATTTT
TRBV3-1/TRBV3-2	-	TRBJ1-1	few	CASSQFQANTEAFF	TGTGCCAGCAGCCAATTCCAGGCGAACACTGAAGCTTTCTTT
TRBV6-5	-	TRBJ2-5	-	CASERRASETQYF	TGTGCCAGCGAGAGAAGAGCGAGCGAGACCCAGTACTTC
TRBV6-4	-	TRBJ2-1	-	CASSGTFYNEQFF	TGTGCCAGCAGTGGGACTTTCTACAATGAGCAGTTCTTC
TRBV19	TRBD2	TRBJ2-5	-	CASSIDVAVGGETQYF	TGTGCCAGTAGTATTGATGTAGCGGTGGGGGGGGAGACCCAGTACTTC
TRBV19	TRBD2	TRBJ2-2	-	CASSRGLAGIGTGELFF	TGTGCCAGTAGTCGAGGACTAGCGGGGATAGGGACCGGGGAGCTGTTTTTT
TRBV12-3/TRBV12-4	TRBD1	TRBJ2-5	once	CASSLTGETQYF	TGTGCCAGCAGTCTGACAGGGGAGACCCAGTACTTC
TRBV2	TRBD1	TRBJ1-2	-	CASILDRGWDGYTF	TGTGCCAGCATCCTGGACAGGGGATGGGATGGCTACACCTTC
TRBV2	TRBD2	TRBJ2-3	-	CASSEGPSRGVSPYTQYF	TGTGCCAGCAGTGAGGGACCCTCGCGGGGGGTCTCCCCCTATACGCAGTATTTT
TRBV5-1	-	TRBJ1-3	-	CASSLVGTGNTIYF	TGCGCCAGCAGCTTGGTCGGGACTGGAAACACCATATATTTT
TRBV27	TRBD1	TRBJ1-2	-	CASSIRDSDMGGYTF	TGTGCCAGCAGTATCCGGGACAGCGATATGGGGGGCTACACCTTC
TRBV29-1	TRBD2	TRBJ2-1	-	CSVGTSGDNEQFF	TGCAGCGTTGGGACTAGCGGGGACAATGAGCAGTTCTTC
TRBV7-2	TRBD1	TRBJ2-1	few	CASTQQGTEYNEQFF	TGTGCCAGCACCCAACAGGGGACAGAGTACAATGAGCAGTTCTTC
TRBV7-3	TRBD2	TRBJ2-1	-	CASSLGGSGRNEQFF	TGTGCCAGCAGCTTAGGCGGTAGCGGGAGAAATGAGCAGTTCTTC
TRBV28	-	TRBJ1-2	-	CASSLRGLGYTF	TGTGCCAGCAGTTTGAGGGGGTTAGGCTACACCTTC
TRBV6-5	TRBD1	TRBJ1-5	-	CASSQQGVGPQHF	TGTGCCAGCAGCCAGCAGGGGGTGGGGCCCCAGCATTTT
TRBV18	-	TRBJ1-1	-	CASSQTGNTEAFF	TGTGCCAGCTCGCAGACAGGAAACACTGAAGCTTTCTTT
TRBV29-1	-	TRBJ1-2	few	CSVVKADGYTF	TGCAGCGTTGTGAAAGCGGATGGCTACACCTTC
TRBV28	-	TRBJ2-5	-	CASSTWETQYF	TGTGCCAGCAGTACATGGGAGACCCAGTACTTC
TRBV18	-	TRBJ2-1	-	CASSPFAGRLDNEQFF	TGTGCCAGCTCACCCTTTGCGGGCCGCCTCGACAATGAGCAGTTCTTC
TRBV27	-	TRBJ1-5	-	CASSFSRERDQPQHF	TGTGCCAGCAGTTTTTCGAGGGAACGAGATCAGCCCCAGCATTTT
TRBV18	TRBD1	TRBJ1-2	-	CASSPGAGGDGYTF	TGTGCCAGCTCACCTGGGGCAGGGGGCGATGGCTACACCTTC
TRBV5-6	-	TRBJ1-3	-	CASFSSGNTIYF	TGTGCCAGCTTCAGTTCTGGAAACACCATATATTTT
TRBV5-1	TRBD1	TRBJ2-3	-	CASSLSTGGDTQYF	TGCGCCAGCAGCTTGTCGACAGGGGGAGATACGCAGTATTTT
TRBV5-1	TRBD1	TRBJ2-5	-	CASSFSGTGGETQYF	TGCGCCAGCAGCTTTTCCGGGACAGGGGGTGAGACCCAGTACTTC
TRBV3-1/TRBV3-2	TRBD1	TRBJ2-7	-	CASSQWDRGRNEQYF	TGTGCCAGCAGCCAGTGGGACAGGGGGCGCAACGAGCAGTACTTC
TRBV10-2	-	TRBJ1-5	-	CASTTGNSNQPQHF	TGCGCCAGCACGACGGGAAATAGCAATCAGCCCCAGCATTTT
TRBV29-1	TRBD1	TRBJ1-1	once	CSVPGTGAEAFF	TGCAGCGTTCCCGGGACAGGGGCTGAAGCTTTCTTT
TRBV30	-	TRBJ2-6	-	CAWSERGRSGANVLTF	TGTGCCTGGAGTGAAAGGGGCCGCTCTGGGGCCAACGTCCTGACTTTC
TRBV19	-	TRBJ1-2	-	CASRGGNYGYTF	TGTGCCAGTAGGGGAGGTAACTATGGCTACACCTTC
TRBV7-8	TRBD1	TRBJ1-4	-	CASSLIRTGRREKLFF	TGTGCCAGCAGCTTAATCCGGACAGGGAGGAGGGAAAAACTGTTTTTT
TRBV5-1	-	TRBJ1-1	-	CASSRSGTSWNTEAFF	TGCGCCAGCAGCCGGTCAGGGACAAGTTGGAACACTGAAGCTTTCTTT
TRBV7-2	-	TRBJ2-3	-	CASSSNRVTDTQYF	TGTGCCAGCAGCAGCAACAGGGTTACAGATACGCAGTATTTT
TRBV19	TRBD1	TRBJ1-5	-	CASSPDRGHQPQHF	TGTGCCAGTAGTCCCGACAGGGGGCATCAGCCCCAGCATTTT
TRBV18	TRBD1	TRBJ1-1	-	CASSPGQGARRTEAFF	TGTGCCAGCTCACCGGGACAGGGGGCGCGAAGAACTGAAGCTTTCTTT
TRBV2	-	TRBJ1-6	-	CAIHSDLNEDSPLHF	TGTGCCATCCATTCAGACCTCAACGAGGATTCACCCCTCCACTTT
TRBV7-2	-	TRBJ1-5	once	CASSLSGGGQPQHF	TGTGCCAGCAGCTTATCGGGGGGGGGTCAGCCCCAGCATTTT
TRBV19	TRBD1	TRBJ1-2	-	CASQMQQGAPVYGYTF	TGTGCCAGCCAAATGCAACAGGGGGCGCCTGTCTATGGCTACACCTTC
TRBV9	TRBD1	TRBJ1-1	-	CASSIGTGSSEAFF	TGTGCCAGCAGCATCGGGACAGGATCTTCTGAAGCTTTCTTT